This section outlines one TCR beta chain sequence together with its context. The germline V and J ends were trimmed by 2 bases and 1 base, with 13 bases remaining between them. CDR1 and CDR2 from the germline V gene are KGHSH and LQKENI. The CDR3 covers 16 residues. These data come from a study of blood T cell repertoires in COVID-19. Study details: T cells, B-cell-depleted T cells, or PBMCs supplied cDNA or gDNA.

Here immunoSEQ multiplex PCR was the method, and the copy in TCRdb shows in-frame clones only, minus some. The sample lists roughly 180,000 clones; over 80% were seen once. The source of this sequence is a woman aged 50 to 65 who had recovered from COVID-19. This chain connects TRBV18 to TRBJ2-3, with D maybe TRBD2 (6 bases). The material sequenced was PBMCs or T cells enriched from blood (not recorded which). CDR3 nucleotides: TGTGCCAGCTCACCAGGGAAGGAGGGACGCACAGATACGCAGTATTTT. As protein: CASSPGKEGRTDTQYF.